Below, 4 T cell receptor beta chains from the same sample are listed, as sequenced in a study of T cells after yellow fever vaccination. Each CDR3 protein gets one entry after TCRdb re-called the 5' RACE reads with MiXCR. Here the sample spans under 250,000 distinct CDR3 sequences, 6% to 7.5% being singletons. The sequencing here drew on CD4+ T cells sorted from PBMCs, taken 15 days after the yellow fever booster vaccination. Receptors originate from a man aged 30-40 years who received the YFV17D yellow fever vaccine.

This clonotype has a count of ten or more. V and J are TRBV10-3 and TRBJ2-7, with 13 bases fitting TRBD2. Germline V CDR1 and CDR2: ENHRY, SYGVKD. The junction had 12 bases not matched to a gene; V was cut back by 10 bases and J by 0 bases. The CDR3 consists of 17 residues. The CDR3 here is CATRRGTSGTSSYEQYF. The CDR3 DNA reads TGTGCCACTCGTCGAGGGACTAGCGGGACAAGCTCCTACGAGCAGTACTTC.

This clonotype was counted a few times. The chain carries TRBV5-5 and TRBJ2-5, with 8 bases identical to TRBD1. Germline CDR1 is SGHKS and CDR2 is YYEKEE (reference sequence). J gave up 3 bases and V 0 bases, and 10 bases lay outside the gene matches. CDR3 length: 17 amino acids. The CDR3 sequence is CASSLGTGRVDEETQYF. For the CDR3, the DNA is TGTGCCAGCAGCTTGGGGACAGGGCGAGTGGATGAAGAGACCCAGTACTTC.

This chain links TRBV5-4 with TRBJ2-2, with TRBD1 identical over 7 bases. The CDR3 covers 14 residues. J was trimmed by 6 bases and V by 4 bases; bases with no gene match: 6. Germline V gene lookup returns CDR1 SGHNT and CDR2 YYREEE (reference sequence). The CDR3 DNA sequence: TGTGCCAGCAGCATAAACAGGGGATCCGGGGAGCTGTTTTTT. It codes for CASSINRGSGELFF. Full variable domain (rest looked up from reference TRBV5-4 and TRBJ2-2): ETGVTQSPTHLIKTRGQQVTLRCSSQSGHNTVSWYQQALGQGPQFIFQYYREEENGRGNFPPRFSGLQFPNYSSELNVNALELDDSALYLCASSINRGSGELFFGEGSRLTVL.

The table lists this clonotype with a count of one. The V call is TRBV5-6, the J call TRBJ2-3; D gene ambiguous. The length of the CDR3 is 14 residues. Germline V CDR1 and CDR2: SGHDT, YYEEEE. Trimming cost V 7 bases and J 8 bases, with 20 bases left between them. The CDR3 nucleotides are TGTGCCAGCGGCCCCCGGCTGCTCTGCGGTACGCAGTATTTT. Translation gives CASGPRLLCGTQYF.